Presented here are 4 T cell receptor beta chains from one specimen sequenced in a study of PD-1 blockade in classical Hodgkin lymphoma. Clones were read by immunoSEQ multiplex PCR, and TCRdb kept only the in-frame ones, dropping some. The sample includes about 21,000 clones, 70% to 80% of them seen just once. Regarding time point: cycle 4 day 1 (C4D1), after less than seven weeks of nivolumab. Following autologous stem cell transplantation, relapse occurred in every patient, and exposure to brentuximab vedotin varied. Magnetic depletion of unwanted cells isolated CD4+ T cells from thawed PBMCs. Sequences were derived from CD4+ T cells from blood, sampled before the fourth cycle of nivolumab. These TCRs come from a human donor with classical Hodgkin lymphoma.

The rearrangement links TRBV27 to TRBJ1-5; no definite D call. The CDR3 spans 14 residues. The germline V gene encodes CDR1 MNHEY and CDR2 SMNVEV (reference sequence). Trimming left V 3 bases short and J 0 bases short, with 6 bases between. In DNA, the CDR3 is TGTGCCAGCAGTTTTGATAGTAGCAATCAGCCCCAGCATTTT. Its translation is CASSFDSSNQPQHF.

This clone was observed a few times. The chain combines TRBV2 with TRBJ2-7; 7 bases map to TRBD1. The V and J ends lost 7 bases and 3 bases, in that order; junction bases with no gene match: 6. Germline V gives CDR1 SNHLY, CDR2 FYNNEI. This CDR3 has 13 residues. The CDR3 DNA reads TGTGCCAGCAATCCGGACAGGATCTACGAGCAGTACTTC. This sequence encodes CASNPDRIYEQYF. The entire variable domain, with the rest obtained from reference TRBV2 and TRBJ2-7, is as follows: EPEVTQTPSHQVTQMGQEVILRCVPISNHLYFYWYRQILGQKVEFLVSFYNNEISEKSEIFDDQFSVERPDGSNFTLKIRSTKLEDSAMYFCASNPDRIYEQYFGPGTRLTVT.

This clone was detected a few times. The chain joins TRBV4-3 to TRBJ1-4; D is unresolved. V lost 0 bases and J 8 bases, leaving 10 bases between the germline ends. Per the germline V gene, CDR1 is LGHNA and CDR2 is YSLEER. CDR3 size: 14 residues. CDR3 nucleotide sequence: TGCGCCAGCAGCCAAGATCGGCGAAGGGAAAAACTGTTTTTT. The encoded protein is CASSQDRRREKLFF.

This chain uses TRBV6-1 with TRBJ1-2, with no clear D. The CDR3 runs 13 residues. Germline CDR1 MNHNS, CDR2 SASEGT. Trimming left V 2 bases short and J 5 bases short, with 9 bases between. CDR3 in DNA: TGTGCCAGCAGTGAACCTTCTGGGTATGGCTACACCTTC. Encoded protein: CASSEPSGYGYTF.